The 8 T cell receptor beta chains in this list originate from one sample, sequenced in a study of tissue T cells after allogeneic stem cell transplantation. Generated by immunoSEQ multiplex PCR, the TCRdb table keeps only in-frame clones and is missing some. The profile shows tens of thousands of clones, around 86% of them singletons. The source material was blood, sampled before transplantation. The receptors derive from a woman aged 18-49 years who later had graft-versus-host disease after an allogeneic stem cell transplant.

The chain links TRBV19 to TRBJ2-3; TRBD1 aligns across 8 bases. Trimming took 5 bases from V and 6 from J; bases not matched to a gene: 4. CDR3 length equals 13 residues. Germline CDR1 and CDR2: LNHDA and SQIVND (reference sequence). The CDR3 DNA reads TGTGCCAGTAGTGAGGGACAGGCGGATACGCAGTATTTT. It encodes CASSEGQADTQYF.

The V gene is TRBV7-8, the J gene TRBJ1-1; D unclear. V lost 5 bases and J lost 9, with 13 bases in between. CDR1 is SGHVS, CDR2 FQNEAQ, per germline. The CDR3 loop spans 12 amino acids. CDR3 sequence reads: CASSPVTDQAFF. The DNA for the CDR3 is TGTGCCAGCAGCCCCGTGACCGATCAAGCTTTCTTT.

By share of the sample, this clone is medium-sized. The chain recombines TRBV6-4 with TRBJ2-1, with TRBD2 matching 11 bases. Germline V CDR1 and CDR2: MRHNA, SNTAGT. This CDR3 contains 14 residues. Losses at the gene ends were 2 bases for V and 6 bases for J; bases not matched to a gene: 0. CDR3 protein: CASSDGTSGNEQFF. The CDR3 DNA is TGTGCCAGCAGTGACGGGACTAGCGGCAATGAGCAGTTCTTC.

This clone was detected once. This sequence joins TRBV6-5 and TRBJ1-2; D is uncertain. The CDR3 is made up of 12 amino acids. The germline CDR1 and CDR2 sequences are MNHEY and SVGAGI. Between the trimmed V and J ends, which lost 6 bases and 3 bases, there was a span of 8 bases. The CDR3: CASSKGDYGYTF. The CDR3, as DNA: TGTGCCAGCAGCAAGGGTGACTATGGCTACACCTTC.

This rearrangement joins TRBV2 to TRBJ2-1; 7 bases line up with TRBD2. The trim removed 4 bases at V and 6 bases at J, leaving 9 bases unmatched. CDR1 and CDR2 from the germline V gene are SNHLY and FYNNEI. CDR3 size: 15 residues. CDR3 loop: CASSAPQRGVNEQFF. DNA of the CDR3: TGTGCCAGCAGTGCACCTCAGCGGGGAGTCAATGAGCAGTTCTTC.

V usage is TRBV7-2 and J usage is TRBJ2-3; D gene ambiguous. CDR3 size: 15 residues. The V end lost 11 bases, the J end lost 1 base, and 19 bases lay between the germline ends. Looked up from germline, CDR1 is SGHTA and CDR2 is FQGNSA. The DNA of the CDR3 is TGTGCCCTACGCGAGCCGAAGTCGGGCACAGATACGCAGTATTTT. Translation: CALREPKSGTDTQYF.

The J gene is TRBJ2-7, the V gene TRBV15; TRBD2 might be the D (6 bases). V was cut by 4 bases and J by 4 bases, with 14 bases left in between. Germline CDR1 reads LNHNV; CDR2 reads YYDKDF (reference sequence). This CDR3 comprises 14 residues. In nucleotides, the CDR3 is TGTGCCACCAGCAAGGGACTTGACTCATACGAGCAGTACTTC. It codes for CATSKGLDSYEQYF.

The chain employs TRBV11-3 and TRBJ1-1, with D tentatively TRBD1 (5 bases). Trimming shortened V by 4 bases and J by 2 bases, and 17 bases separated the two germline ends. CDR1 is SGHNT, CDR2 YENEEA, per germline. This CDR3 is 16 amino acids long. The CDR3 nucleotides read TGTGCCAGCAGCTCGGGGGTCGCAGGTGTTAACACTGAAGCTTTCTTT. As protein: CASSSGVAGVNTEAFF.